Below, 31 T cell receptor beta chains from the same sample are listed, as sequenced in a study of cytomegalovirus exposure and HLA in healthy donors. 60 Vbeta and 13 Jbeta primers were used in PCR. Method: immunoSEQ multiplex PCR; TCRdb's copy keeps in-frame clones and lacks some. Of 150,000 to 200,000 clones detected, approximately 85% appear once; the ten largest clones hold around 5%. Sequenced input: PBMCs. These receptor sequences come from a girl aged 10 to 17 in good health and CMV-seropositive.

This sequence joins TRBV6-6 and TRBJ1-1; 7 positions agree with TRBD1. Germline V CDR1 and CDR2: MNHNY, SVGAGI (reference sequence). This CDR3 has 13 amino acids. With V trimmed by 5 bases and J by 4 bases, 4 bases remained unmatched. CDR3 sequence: CASSEQGGTEAFF. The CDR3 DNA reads TGTGCCAGCAGTGAGCAGGGGGGCACTGAAGCTTTCTTT.

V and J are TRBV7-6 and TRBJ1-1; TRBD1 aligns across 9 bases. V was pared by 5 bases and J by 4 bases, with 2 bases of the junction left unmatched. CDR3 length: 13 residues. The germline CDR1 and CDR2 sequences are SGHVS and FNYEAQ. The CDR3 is CASSGDRVTEAFF. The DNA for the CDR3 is TGTGCCAGCAGCGGGGACAGGGTCACTGAAGCTTTCTTT.

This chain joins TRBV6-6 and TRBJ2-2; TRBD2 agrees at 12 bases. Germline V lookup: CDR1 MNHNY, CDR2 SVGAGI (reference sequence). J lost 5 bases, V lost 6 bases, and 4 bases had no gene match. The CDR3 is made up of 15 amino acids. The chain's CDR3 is CASRRLAGVTGELFF. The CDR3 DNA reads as TGTGCCAGCAGACGACTAGCGGGGGTGACCGGGGAGCTGTTTTTT.

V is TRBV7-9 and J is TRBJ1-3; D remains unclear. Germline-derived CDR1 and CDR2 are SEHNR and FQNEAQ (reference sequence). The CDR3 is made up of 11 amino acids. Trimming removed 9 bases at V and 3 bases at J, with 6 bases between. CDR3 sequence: CARQNGNTIYF. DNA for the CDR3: TGTGCCAGACAAAATGGAAACACCATATATTTT. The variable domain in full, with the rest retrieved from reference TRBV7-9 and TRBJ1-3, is DTGVSQNPRHKITKRGQNVTFRCDPISEHNRLYWYRQTLGQGPEFLTYFQNEAQLEKSRLLSDRFSAERPKGSFSTLEIQRTEQGDSAMYLCARQNGNTIYFGEGSWLTVV.

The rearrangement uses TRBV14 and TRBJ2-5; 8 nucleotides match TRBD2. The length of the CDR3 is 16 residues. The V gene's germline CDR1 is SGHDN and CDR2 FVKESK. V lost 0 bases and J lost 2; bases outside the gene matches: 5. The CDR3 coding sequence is TGTGCCAGCAGCCAAGATGCTAGCGGGTTACAAGAGACCCAGTACTTC. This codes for CASSQDASGLQETQYF.

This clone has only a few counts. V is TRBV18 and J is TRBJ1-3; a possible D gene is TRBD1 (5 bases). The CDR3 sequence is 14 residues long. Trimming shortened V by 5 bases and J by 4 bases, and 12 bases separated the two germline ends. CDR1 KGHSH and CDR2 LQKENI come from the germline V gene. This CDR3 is CASSSSGVGNTIYF. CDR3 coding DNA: TGTGCCAGCTCATCCTCGGGGGTAGGAAACACCATATATTTT.

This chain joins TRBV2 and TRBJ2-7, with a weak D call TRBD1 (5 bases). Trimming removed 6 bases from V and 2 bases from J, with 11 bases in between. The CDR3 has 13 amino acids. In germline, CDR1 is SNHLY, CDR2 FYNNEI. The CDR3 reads CASSADSTYEQYF. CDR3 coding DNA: TGTGCCAGCAGCGCCGACAGCACCTACGAGCAGTACTTC.

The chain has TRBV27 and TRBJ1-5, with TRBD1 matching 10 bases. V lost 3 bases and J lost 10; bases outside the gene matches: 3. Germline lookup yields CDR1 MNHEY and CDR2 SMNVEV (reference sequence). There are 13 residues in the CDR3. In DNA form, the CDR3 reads TGTGCCAGCAGTTTGGGACAGGGGTCCCCCCAGCATTTT. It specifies CASSLGQGSPQHF.

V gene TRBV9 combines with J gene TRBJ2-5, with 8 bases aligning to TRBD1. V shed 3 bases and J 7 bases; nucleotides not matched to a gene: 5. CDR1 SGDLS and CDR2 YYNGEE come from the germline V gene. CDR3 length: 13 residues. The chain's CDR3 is CASSATQGGTQYF. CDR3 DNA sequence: TGTGCCAGCAGCGCGACACAGGGGGGGACCCAGTACTTC.

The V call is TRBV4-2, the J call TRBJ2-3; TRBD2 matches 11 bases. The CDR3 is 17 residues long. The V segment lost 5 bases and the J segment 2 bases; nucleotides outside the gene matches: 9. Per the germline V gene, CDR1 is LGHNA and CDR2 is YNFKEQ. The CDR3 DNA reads TGTGCCAGCAGCAGTTTAGCGGGGGGGCTGAACACAGATACGCAGTATTTT. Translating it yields CASSSLAGGLNTDTQYF.

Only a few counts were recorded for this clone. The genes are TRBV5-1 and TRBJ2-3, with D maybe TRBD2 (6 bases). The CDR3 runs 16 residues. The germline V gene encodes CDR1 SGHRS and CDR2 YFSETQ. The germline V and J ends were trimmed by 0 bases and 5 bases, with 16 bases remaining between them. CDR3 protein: CASSLVRWGDEDTQYF. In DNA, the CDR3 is TGCGCCAGCAGCTTGGTTAGGTGGGGGGACGAAGATACGCAGTATTTT.

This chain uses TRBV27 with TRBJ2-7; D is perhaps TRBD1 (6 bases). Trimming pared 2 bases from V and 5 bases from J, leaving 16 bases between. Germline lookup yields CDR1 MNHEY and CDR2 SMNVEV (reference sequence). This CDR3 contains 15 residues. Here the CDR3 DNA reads TGTGCCAGCAGTTTACGAGAGACAGGAAAGCACGAGCAGTACTTC. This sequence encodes CASSLRETGKHEQYF.

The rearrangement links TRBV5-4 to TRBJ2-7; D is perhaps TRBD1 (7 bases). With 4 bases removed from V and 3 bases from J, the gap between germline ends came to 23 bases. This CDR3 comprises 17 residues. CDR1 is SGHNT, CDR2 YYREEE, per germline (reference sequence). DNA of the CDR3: TGTGCCAGCAGCCCTCCGGCTGAGGAGGGGGCCCTCTACGAGCAGTACTTC. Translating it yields CASSPPAEEGALYEQYF.

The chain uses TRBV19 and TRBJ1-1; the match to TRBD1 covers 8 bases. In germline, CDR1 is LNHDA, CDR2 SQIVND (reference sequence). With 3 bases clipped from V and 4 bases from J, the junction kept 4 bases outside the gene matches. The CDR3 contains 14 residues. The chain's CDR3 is CASSIAGGGTEAFF. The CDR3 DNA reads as TGTGCCAGTAGTATCGCAGGGGGCGGCACTGAAGCTTTCTTT.

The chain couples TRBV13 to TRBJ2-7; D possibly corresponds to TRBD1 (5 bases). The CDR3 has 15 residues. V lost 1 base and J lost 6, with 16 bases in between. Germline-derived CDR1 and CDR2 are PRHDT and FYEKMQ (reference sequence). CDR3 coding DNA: TGTGCCAGCAGCTTAGCGTCGGGCAGGGCCCCCGAGCAGTACTTC. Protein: CASSLASGRAPEQYF.

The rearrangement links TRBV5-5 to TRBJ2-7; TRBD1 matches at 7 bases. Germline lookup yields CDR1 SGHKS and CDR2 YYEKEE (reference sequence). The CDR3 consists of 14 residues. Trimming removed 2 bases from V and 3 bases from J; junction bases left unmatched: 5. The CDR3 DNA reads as TGTGCCAGCAGCTTTCCCGGGACAGACTACGAGCAGTACTTC. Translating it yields CASSFPGTDYEQYF.

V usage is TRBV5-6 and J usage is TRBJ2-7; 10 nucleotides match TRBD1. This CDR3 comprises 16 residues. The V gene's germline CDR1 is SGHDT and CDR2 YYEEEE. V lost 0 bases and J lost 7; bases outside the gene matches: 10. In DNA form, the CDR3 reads TGTGCCAGCAGCTTGGCTTCCGACAGGGGGCGGAGGGAGCAGTACTTC. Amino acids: CASSLASDRGRREQYF.

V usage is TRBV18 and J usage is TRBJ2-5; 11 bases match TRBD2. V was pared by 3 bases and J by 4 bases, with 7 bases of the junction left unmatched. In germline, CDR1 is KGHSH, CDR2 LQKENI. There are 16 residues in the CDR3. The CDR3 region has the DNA TGTGCCAGCTCACCTCTAGCGGGGGGTCCTCCAGAGACCCAGTACTTC. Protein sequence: CASSPLAGGPPETQYF.

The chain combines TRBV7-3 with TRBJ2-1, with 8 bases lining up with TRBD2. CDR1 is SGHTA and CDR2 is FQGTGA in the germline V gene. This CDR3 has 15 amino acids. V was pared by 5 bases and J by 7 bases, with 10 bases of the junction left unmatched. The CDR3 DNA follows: TGTGCCAGCAGCCCCGCCGCGGGGGGATATAATGAGCAGTTCTTC. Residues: CASSPAAGGYNEQFF.

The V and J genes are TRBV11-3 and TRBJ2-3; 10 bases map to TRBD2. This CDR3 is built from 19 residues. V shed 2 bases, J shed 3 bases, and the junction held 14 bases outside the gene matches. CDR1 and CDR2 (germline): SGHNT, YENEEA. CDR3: CASSLRGPGTSGATDTQYF. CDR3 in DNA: TGTGCCAGCAGCTTAAGGGGGCCAGGAACTAGCGGGGCGACAGATACGCAGTATTTT.

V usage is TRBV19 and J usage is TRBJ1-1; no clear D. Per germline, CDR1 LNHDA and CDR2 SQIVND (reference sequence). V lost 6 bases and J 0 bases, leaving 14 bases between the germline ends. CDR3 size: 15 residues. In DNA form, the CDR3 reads TGTGCCAGTAGGCATTACCTAGGTATGAACACTGAAGCTTTCTTT. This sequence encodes CASRHYLGMNTEAFF.

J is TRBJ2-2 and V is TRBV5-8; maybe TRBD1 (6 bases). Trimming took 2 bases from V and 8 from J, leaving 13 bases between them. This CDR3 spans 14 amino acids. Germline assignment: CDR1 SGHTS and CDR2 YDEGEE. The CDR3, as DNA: TGTGCCAGCAGCTTTGGACAGTTGGTTGGGGAGCTGTTTTTT. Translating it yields CASSFGQLVGELFF.

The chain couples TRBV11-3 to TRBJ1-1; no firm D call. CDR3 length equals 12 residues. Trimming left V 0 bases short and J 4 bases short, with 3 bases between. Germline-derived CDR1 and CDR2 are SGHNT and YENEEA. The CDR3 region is CASSLDITEAFF. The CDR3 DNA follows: TGTGCCAGCAGCTTAGATATCACTGAAGCTTTCTTT.

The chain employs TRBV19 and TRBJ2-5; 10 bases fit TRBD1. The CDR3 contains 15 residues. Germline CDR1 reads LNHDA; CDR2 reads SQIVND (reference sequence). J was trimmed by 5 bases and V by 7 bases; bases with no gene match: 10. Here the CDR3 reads CASTTRDRGRETQYF. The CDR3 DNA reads TGTGCCAGTACGACTCGAGACAGGGGGCGGGAGACCCAGTACTTC. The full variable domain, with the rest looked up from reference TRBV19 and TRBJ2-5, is DGGITQSPKYLFRKEGQNVTLSCEQNLNHDAMYWYRQDPGQGLRLIYYSQIVNDFQKGDIAEGYSVSREKKESFPLTVTSAQKNPTAFYLCASTTRDRGRETQYFGPGTRLLVL.

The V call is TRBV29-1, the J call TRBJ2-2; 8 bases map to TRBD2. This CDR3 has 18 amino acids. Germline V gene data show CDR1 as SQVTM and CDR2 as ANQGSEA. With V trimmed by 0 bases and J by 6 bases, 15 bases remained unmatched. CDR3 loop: CSVEDPGWSGGLSGELFF. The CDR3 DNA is TGCAGCGTTGAAGACCCGGGATGGTCGGGGGGGCTCTCCGGGGAGCTGTTTTTT.

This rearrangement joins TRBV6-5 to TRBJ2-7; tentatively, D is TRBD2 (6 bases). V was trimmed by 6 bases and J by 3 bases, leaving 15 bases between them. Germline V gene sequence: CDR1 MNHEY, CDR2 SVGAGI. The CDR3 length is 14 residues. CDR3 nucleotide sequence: TGTGCCAGCAGCATGGGACTGTTGGGCTACGAGCAGTACTTC. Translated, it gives CASSMGLLGYEQYF.

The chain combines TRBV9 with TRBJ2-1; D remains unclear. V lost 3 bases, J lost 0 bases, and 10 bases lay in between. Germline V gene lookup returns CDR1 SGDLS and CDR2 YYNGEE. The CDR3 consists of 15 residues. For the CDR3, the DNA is TGTGCCAGCAGCGAGTACCCTAGCTCCTACAATGAGCAGTTCTTC. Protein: CASSEYPSSYNEQFF.

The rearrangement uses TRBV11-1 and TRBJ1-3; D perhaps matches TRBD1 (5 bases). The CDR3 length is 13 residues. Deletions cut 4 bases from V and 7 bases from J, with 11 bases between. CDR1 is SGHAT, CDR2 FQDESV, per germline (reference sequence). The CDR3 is CASSYQGTNTIYF. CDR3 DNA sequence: TGTGCCAGCAGCTACCAGGGAACGAACACCATATATTTT.

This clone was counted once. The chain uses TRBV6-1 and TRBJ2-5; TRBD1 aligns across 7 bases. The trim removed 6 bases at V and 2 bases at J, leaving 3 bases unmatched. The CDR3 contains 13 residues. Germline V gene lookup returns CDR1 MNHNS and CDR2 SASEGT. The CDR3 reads CASSDREQETQYF. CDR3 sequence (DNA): TGTGCCAGCAGCGACAGGGAGCAAGAGACCCAGTACTTC.

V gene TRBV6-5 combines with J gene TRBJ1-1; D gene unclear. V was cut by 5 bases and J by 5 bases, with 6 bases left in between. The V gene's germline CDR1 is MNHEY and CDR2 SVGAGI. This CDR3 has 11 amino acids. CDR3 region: CASSRGTEAFF. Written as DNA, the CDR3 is TGTGCCAGCAGTCGGGGAACTGAAGCTTTCTTT.

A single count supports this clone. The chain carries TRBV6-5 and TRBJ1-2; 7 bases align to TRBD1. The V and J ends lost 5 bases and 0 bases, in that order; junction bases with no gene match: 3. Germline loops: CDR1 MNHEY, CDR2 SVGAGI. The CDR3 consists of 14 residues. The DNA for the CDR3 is TGTGCCAGCAGTCGGGACAGCACTAACTATGGCTACACCTTC. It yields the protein CASSRDSTNYGYTF.